This is a list of T cell receptor beta chains from one sample in a study of blood T cell repertoires in COVID-19. Clones were sequenced by immunoSEQ multiplex PCR, and TCRdb holds only the in-frame ones, with some missing. The repertoire consists of 150,000 to 200,000 clones, with approximately 80% occurring once and the leading ten covering 6.5% to 8.5%. Sequencing input: peripheral blood. The receptors were sampled from a woman in her 40s with COVID-19, enrolled during active disease. Each CDR3 is given without its conserved first and last residue.

J: TRBJ1-5
V: TRBV6-1
CDR3: ASSEEGGANQPQH

J: TRBJ2-3
V: TRBV10-1
CDR3: ASSQGGNTDTQY

J: TRBJ1-1
V: TRBV30
CDR3: AWSVRGGNTEAF

J: TRBJ1-1
V: TRBV5-4
CDR3: ASSLRGDRLNTEAF

J: TRBJ2-1
V: TRBV29-1
CDR3: SVEGAGGRAIGEQF

J: TRBJ1-6
V: TRBV7-8
CDR3: ASSLFDWVRTVNSPLH

J: TRBJ2-3
V: TRBV3-1/TRBV3-2
CDR3: ASSQPLALGLATDTQY

J: TRBJ2-3
V: TRBV29-1
CDR3: SVERAGQGVLPDTQY

J: TRBJ2-4
V: TRBV6-6
CDR3: ASSATGGDIQY

J: TRBJ2-1
V: TRBV28
CDR3: ASTSGAYNEQF

J: TRBJ1-1
V: TRBV19
CDR3: ASHGRVTEAF

J: TRBJ2-7
V: TRBV13
CDR3: ASSPGLGRYEQY

J: TRBJ1-2
V: TRBV7-9
CDR3: ASSFDRPGYT

J: TRBJ1-2
V: TRBV27
CDR3: ASSLWGTGYGYT

J: TRBJ1-1
V: TRBV3-1/TRBV3-2
CDR3: ASSQGGATEAF

J: TRBJ2-3
V: TRBV5-4
CDR3: ASSSSSGRRDTQY

J: TRBJ2-5
V: TRBV5-1
CDR3: ASSLTSGRGETQY

J: TRBJ1-1
V: TRBV6-5
CDR3: ASIRNTEAF

J: TRBJ2-1
V: TRBV5-1
CDR3: ASSLALQGLVSSNEQF

J: TRBJ1-5
V: TRBV7-4
CDR3: ASSLAWSWQSNQPQH